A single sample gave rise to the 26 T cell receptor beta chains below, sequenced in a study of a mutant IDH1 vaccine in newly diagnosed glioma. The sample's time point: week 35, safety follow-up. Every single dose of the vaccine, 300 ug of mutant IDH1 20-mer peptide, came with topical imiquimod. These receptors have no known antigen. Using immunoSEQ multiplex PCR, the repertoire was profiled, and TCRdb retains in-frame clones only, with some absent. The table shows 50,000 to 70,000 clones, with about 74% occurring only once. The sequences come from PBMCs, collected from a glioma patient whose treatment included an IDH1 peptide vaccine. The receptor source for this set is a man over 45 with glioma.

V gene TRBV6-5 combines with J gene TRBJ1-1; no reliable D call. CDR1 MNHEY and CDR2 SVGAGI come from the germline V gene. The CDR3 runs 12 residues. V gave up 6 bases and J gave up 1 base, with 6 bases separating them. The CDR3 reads CASRPGNTEAFF. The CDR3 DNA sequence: TGTGCCAGCAGGCCCGGGAACACTGAAGCTTTCTTT.

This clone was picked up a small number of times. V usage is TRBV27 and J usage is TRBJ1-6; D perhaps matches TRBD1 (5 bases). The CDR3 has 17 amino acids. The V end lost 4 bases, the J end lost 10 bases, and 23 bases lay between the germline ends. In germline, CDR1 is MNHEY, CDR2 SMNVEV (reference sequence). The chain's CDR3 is CASSWGKVGTTWSPLHF. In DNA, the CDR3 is TGTGCCAGCAGTTGGGGAAAAGTAGGGACCACTTGGTCACCCCTCCACTTT.

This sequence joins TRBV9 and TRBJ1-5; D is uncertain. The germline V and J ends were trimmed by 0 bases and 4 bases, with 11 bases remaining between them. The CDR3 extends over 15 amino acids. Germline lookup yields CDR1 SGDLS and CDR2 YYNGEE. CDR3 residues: CASSVDGRENQPQHF. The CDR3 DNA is TGTGCCAGCAGCGTAGACGGCCGAGAGAATCAGCCCCAGCATTTT. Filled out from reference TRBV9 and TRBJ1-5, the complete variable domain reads DSGVTQTPKHLITATGQRVTLRCSPRSGDLSVYWYQQSLDQGLQFLIQYYNGEERAKGNILERFSAQQFPDLHSELNLSSLELGDSALYFCASSVDGRENQPQHFGDGTRLSIL.

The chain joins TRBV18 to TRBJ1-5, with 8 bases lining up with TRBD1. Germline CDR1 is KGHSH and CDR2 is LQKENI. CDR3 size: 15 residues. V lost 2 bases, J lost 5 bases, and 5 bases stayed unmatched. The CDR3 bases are TGTGCCAGCTCACCATCGACAGGGGCTGATCAGCCCCAGCATTTT. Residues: CASSPSTGADQPQHF.

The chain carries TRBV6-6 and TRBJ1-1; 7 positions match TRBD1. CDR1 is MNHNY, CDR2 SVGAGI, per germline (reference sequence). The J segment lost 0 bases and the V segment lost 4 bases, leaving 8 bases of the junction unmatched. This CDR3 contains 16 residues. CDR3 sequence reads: CASSSGQVLMNTEAFF. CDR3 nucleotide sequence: TGTGCCAGCAGTTCCGGACAGGTACTCATGAACACTGAAGCTTTCTTT.

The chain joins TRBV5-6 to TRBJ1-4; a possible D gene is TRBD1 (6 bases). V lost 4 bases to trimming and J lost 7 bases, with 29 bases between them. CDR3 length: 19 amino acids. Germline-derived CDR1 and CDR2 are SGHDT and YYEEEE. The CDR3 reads CASSLRRTAGEVVGEKLFF. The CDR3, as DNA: TGTGCCAGCAGCCTACGGAGGACAGCCGGAGAGGTCGTCGGTGAAAAACTGTTTTTT.

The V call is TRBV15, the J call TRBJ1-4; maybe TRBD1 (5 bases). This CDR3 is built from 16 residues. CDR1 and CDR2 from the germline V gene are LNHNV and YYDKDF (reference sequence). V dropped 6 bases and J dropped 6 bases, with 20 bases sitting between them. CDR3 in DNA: TGTGCCACCAGATTGGGGCTGACAGCGCGTGATGAAAAACTGTTTTTT. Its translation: CATRLGLTARDEKLFF. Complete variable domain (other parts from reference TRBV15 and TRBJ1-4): DAMVIQNPRYQVTQFGKPVTLSCSQTLNHNVMYWYQQKSSQAPKLLFHYYDKDFNNEADTPDNFQSRRPNTSFCFLDIRSPGLGDTAMYLCATRLGLTARDEKLFFGSGTQLSVL.

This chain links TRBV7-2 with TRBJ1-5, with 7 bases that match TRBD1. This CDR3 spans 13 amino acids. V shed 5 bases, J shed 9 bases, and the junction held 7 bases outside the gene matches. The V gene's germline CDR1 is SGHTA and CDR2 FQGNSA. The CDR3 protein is CASSPTGSGPQHF. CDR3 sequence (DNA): TGTGCCAGCAGCCCGACAGGGTCGGGGCCCCAGCATTTT.

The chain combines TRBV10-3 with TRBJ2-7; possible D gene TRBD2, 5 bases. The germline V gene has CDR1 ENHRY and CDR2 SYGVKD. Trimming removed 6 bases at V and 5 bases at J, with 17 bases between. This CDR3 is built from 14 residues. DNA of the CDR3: TGTGCCATCAGCAAGGGCCGAGGGAACCACGAGCAGTACTTC. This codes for CAISKGRGNHEQYF.

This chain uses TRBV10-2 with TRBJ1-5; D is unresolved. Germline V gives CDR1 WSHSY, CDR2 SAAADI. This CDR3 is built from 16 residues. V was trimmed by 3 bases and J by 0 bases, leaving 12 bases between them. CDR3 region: CASSDVGHFSNQPQHF. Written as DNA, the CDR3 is TGCGCCAGCAGTGACGTAGGCCATTTTAGCAATCAGCCCCAGCATTTT.

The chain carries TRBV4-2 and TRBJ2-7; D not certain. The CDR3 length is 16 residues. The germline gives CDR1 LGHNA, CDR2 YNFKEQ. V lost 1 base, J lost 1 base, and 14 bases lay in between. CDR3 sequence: CASSQGTASHSYEQYF. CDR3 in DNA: TGTGCCAGCAGCCAAGGAACCGCCAGCCATTCCTACGAGCAGTACTTC.

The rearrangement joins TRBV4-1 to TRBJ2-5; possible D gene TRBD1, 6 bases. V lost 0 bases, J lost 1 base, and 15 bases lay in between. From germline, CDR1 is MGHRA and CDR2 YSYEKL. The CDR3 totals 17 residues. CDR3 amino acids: CASSQDTLEGGQETQYF. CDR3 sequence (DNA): TGCGCCAGCAGCCAAGATACCCTCGAAGGGGGCCAAGAGACCCAGTACTTC.

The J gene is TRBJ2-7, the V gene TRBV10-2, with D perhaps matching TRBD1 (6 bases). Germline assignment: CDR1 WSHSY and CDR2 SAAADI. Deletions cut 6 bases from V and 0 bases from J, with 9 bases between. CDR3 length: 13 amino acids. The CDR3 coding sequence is TGCGCCAGCAGGGGGGACACCTCCTACGAGCAGTACTTC. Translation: CASRGDTSYEQYF.

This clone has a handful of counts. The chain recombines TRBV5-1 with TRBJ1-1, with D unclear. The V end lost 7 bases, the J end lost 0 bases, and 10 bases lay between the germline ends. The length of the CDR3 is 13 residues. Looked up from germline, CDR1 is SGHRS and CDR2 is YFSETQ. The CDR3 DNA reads TGCGCCAGCTCAGGACTGGTGAACACTGAAGCTTTCTTT. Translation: CASSGLVNTEAFF.

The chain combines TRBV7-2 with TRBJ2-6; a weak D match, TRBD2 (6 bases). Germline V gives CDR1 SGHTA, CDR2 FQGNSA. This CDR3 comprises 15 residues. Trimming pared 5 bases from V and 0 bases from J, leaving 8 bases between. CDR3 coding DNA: TGTGCCAGCAGCCCGGACTACTCTGGGGCCAACGTCCTGACTTTC. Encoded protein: CASSPDYSGANVLTF.

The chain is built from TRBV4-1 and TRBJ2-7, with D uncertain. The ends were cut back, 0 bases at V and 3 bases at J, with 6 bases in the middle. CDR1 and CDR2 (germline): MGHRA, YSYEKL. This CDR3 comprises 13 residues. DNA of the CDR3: TGCGCCAGCAGCCAAGAGGCAGGCTACGAGCAGTACTTC. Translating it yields CASSQEAGYEQYF.

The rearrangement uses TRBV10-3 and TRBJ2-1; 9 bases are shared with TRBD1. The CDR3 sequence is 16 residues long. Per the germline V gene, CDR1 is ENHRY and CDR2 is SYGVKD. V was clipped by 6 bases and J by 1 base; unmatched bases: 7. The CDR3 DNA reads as TGTGCCATCAGCCCCCGGGGACAGGGATCCTACAATGAGCAGTTCTTC. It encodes CAISPRGQGSYNEQFF.

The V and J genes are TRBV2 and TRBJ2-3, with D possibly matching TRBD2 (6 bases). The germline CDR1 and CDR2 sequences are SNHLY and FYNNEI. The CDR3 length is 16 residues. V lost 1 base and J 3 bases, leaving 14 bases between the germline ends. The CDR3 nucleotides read TGTGCCAGCAGTGAAGATTGGGGACGGGGGACAGATACGCAGTATTTT. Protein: CASSEDWGRGTDTQYF.

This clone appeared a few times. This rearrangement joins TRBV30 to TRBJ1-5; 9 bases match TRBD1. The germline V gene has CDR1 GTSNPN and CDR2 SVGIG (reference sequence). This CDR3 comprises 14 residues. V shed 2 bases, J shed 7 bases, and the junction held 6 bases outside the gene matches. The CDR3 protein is CAWSFSTGGQPQHF. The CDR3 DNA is TGTGCCTGGAGTTTTTCCACAGGGGGCCAGCCCCAGCATTTT.

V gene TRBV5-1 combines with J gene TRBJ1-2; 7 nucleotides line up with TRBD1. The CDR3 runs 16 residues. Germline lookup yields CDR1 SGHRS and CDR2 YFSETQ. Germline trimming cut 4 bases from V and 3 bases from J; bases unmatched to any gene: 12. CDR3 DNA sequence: TGCGCCAGCAGCGACAGGGAGACTACTTATGACTATGGCTACACCTTC. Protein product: CASSDRETTYDYGYTF.

The CDR3 spells CASSLGQGETGELFF. Here the CDR3 DNA reads TGTGCCAGCAGCTTAGGACAGGGGGAAACCGGGGAGCTGTTTTTT. This chain links TRBV7-9 with TRBJ2-2; 9 positions match TRBD1. V lost 1 base and J lost 5; bases outside the gene matches: 2. Germline V lookup: CDR1 SEHNR, CDR2 FQNEAQ (reference sequence). This CDR3 has 15 amino acids. The full variable domain, rest sourced from reference TRBV7-9 and TRBJ2-2, is DTGVSQNPRHKITKRGQNVTFRCDPISEHNRLYWYRQTLGQGPEFLTYFQNEAQLEKSRLLSDRFSAERPKGSFSTLEIQRTEQGDSAMYLCASSLGQGETGELFFGEGSRLTVL.

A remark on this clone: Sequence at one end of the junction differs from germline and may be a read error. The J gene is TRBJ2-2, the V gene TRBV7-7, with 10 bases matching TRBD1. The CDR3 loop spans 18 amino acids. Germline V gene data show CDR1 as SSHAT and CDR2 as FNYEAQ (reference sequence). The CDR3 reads CASSPVGDRGWSAGELFF. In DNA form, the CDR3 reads TGTGCTAGCAGTCCCGTTGGGGACAGGGGTTGGTCCGCCGGGGAGCTGTTTTTT.

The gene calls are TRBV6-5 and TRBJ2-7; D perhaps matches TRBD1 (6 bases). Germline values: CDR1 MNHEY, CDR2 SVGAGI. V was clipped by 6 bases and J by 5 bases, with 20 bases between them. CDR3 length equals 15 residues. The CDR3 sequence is CASRRGPGTSDEQYF. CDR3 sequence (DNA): TGTGCCAGCAGGAGAGGTCCCGGGACATCGGACGAGCAGTACTTC.

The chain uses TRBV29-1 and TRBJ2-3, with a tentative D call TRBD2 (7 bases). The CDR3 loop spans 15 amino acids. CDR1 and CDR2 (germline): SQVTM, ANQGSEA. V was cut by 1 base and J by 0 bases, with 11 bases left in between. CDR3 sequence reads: CSVEGAGASTDTQYF. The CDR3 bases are TGCAGCGTTGAAGGGGCGGGGGCCAGCACAGATACGCAGTATTTT.

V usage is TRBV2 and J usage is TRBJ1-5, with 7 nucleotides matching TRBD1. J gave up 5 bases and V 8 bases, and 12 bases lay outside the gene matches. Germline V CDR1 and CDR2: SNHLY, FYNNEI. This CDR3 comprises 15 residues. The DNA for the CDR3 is TGTGCCAGCCAGGGGGGAGCGGGGAACTATCAGCCCCAGCATTTT. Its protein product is CASQGGAGNYQPQHF.

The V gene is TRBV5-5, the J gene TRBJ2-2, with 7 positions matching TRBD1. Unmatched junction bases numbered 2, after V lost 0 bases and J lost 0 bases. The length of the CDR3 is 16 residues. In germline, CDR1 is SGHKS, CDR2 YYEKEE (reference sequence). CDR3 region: CASSLGQGANTGELFF. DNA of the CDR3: TGTGCCAGCAGCTTGGGGCAGGGGGCGAACACCGGGGAGCTGTTTTTT. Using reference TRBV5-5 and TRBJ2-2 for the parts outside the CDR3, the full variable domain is DAGVTQSPTHLIKTRGQQVTLRCSPISGHKSVSWYQQVLGQGPQFIFQYYEKEERGRGNFPDRFSARQFPNYSSELNVNALLLGDSALYLCASSLGQGANTGELFFGEGSRLTVL.